Here is one T cell receptor (beta chain) with its context. The CDR3 has 12 amino acids. Trimming left V 8 bases short and J 1 base short, with 8 bases between. Germline lookup yields CDR1 SEHNR and CDR2 FQNEAQ (reference sequence). The sample belongs to a study of blood T cell repertoires in COVID-19. Produced via immunoSEQ multiplex PCR; TCRdb's table is partial and in-frame only. The sample contains more than 140,000 clones, approximately 80% of which appear only once. This chain links TRBV7-9 with TRBJ1-1; D remains ambiguous. Sequences were obtained from peripheral blood. This TCR was sampled from a human donor in a cohort sampled during active COVID-19. The chain's CDR3 is CASREPNTEAFF. The CDR3 coding sequence is TGTGCCAGCCGGGAGCCGAACACTGAAGCTTTCTTT.